This is a list of T cell receptor beta chains from one sample in a study of post-analysis software for immune sequencing data. TCRdb called the PCR reads again in MiXCR, with one record for every CDR3 protein. Among about 460,000 distinct CDR3 sequences listed, around 40% were seen once. The sample consisted of blood. These receptors originate from a girl aged 10 to 17 with multiple sclerosis. Both conserved end residues are part of each CDR3. The D gene is left open where the match is weak. Clone size appears in some rows only: once, few, many, or a class for an expanded clone.

clone size: -
D gene: TRBD1
J gene: TRBJ2-7
CDR3 length: 14
V gene: TRBV14
CDR3 DNA: TGTGCCAGCAGCCAGGGGACAGGAGGGGTCGTTCAGTACTTC
CDR3 protein: CASSQGTGGVVQYF

clone size: few
D gene: -
J gene: TRBJ2-5
CDR3 length: 13
V gene: TRBV5-1
CDR3 DNA: TGCGCCAGCAACGCAGGAGCAGAAGAGACCCAGTACTTC
CDR3 protein: CASNAGAEETQYF

clone size: -
D gene: -
J gene: TRBJ1-2
CDR3 length: 13
V gene: TRBV20-1
CDR3 DNA: TGCAGTGCTAGCCCTAGGGAAAACTATGGCTACACCTTC
CDR3 protein: CSASPRENYGYTF

clone size: -
D gene: -
J gene: TRBJ2-5
CDR3 length: 14
V gene: TRBV6-5
CDR3 DNA: TGTGCCAGCAGATTCTCAACTAGCAAAGAGACCCAGTACTTC
CDR3 protein: CASRFSTSKETQYF

clone size: -
D gene: TRBD1
J gene: TRBJ1-2
CDR3 length: 15
V gene: TRBV9
CDR3 DNA: TGTGCCAGCAGCCAGGGAAGGGGGCGAAACTATGGCTACACCTTC
CDR3 protein: CASSQGRGRNYGYTF

clone size: -
D gene: -
J gene: TRBJ2-7
CDR3 length: 15
V gene: TRBV14
CDR3 DNA: TGTGCCAGCAGCCAAGGATCACCGGGGCTCTACGAGCAGTACTTC
CDR3 protein: CASSQGSPGLYEQYF

clone size: -
D gene: -
J gene: TRBJ2-7
CDR3 length: 14
V gene: TRBV28
CDR3 DNA: TGTGCCAGCAGTTTAGGGGGCTTTGGATACGAGCAGTACTTC
CDR3 protein: CASSLGGFGYEQYF

clone size: few
D gene: -
J gene: TRBJ1-4
CDR3 length: 15
V gene: TRBV28
CDR3 DNA: TGTGCCAGCAGTCCGCACGATGCAACTAATGAAAAACTGTTTTTT
CDR3 protein: CASSPHDATNEKLFF

clone size: -
D gene: -
J gene: TRBJ2-7
CDR3 length: 13
V gene: TRBV29-1
CDR3 DNA: TGCAGCGTTGAACGGACAGCGGGGAACGAGCAGTACTTC
CDR3 protein: CSVERTAGNEQYF

clone size: -
D gene: -
J gene: TRBJ1-2
CDR3 length: 14
V gene: TRBV12-3/TRBV12-4
CDR3 DNA: TGTGCCAGCAGTTTCTCGGACACATCCTATGGCTACACCTTC
CDR3 protein: CASSFSDTSYGYTF